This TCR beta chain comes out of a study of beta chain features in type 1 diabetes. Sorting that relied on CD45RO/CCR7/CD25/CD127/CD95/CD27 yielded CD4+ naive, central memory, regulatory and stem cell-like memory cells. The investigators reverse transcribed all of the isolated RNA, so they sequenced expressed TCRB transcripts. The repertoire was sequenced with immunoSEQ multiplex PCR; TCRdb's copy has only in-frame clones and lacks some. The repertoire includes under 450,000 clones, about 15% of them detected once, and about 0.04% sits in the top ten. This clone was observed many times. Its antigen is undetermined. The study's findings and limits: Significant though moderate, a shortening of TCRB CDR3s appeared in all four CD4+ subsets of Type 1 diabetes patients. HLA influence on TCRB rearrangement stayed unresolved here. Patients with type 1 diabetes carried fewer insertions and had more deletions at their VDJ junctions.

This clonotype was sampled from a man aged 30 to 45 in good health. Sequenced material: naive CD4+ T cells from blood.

The DNA of the CDR3 is TGCAGCGTTGTACAGGGGAGCTCCTACAATGAGCAGTTCTTC. It yields the protein CSVVQGSSYNEQFF. The V gene is TRBV29-1, the J gene TRBJ2-1, with 7 bases aligning to TRBD1. Looked up from germline, CDR1 is SQVTM and CDR2 is ANQGSEA. V gave up 4 bases and J gave up 0 bases; unmatched junction bases: 3. The CDR3 runs to 14 residues.